Below are 26 T cell receptor beta chains sequenced from a single sample in a study of blood T cell repertoires in COVID-19. Clones were read by immunoSEQ multiplex PCR, and TCRdb kept only the in-frame ones, dropping some. The table lists roughly 200,000 clones, more than 70% of them singletons. The sequenced material came from peripheral blood. The receptors were sampled from a man aged 18 to 35 with active or convalescent COVID-19.

The sample holds a few counts of this clone. V is TRBV7-2 and J is TRBJ1-2; 9 bases are a match to TRBD1. Germline CDR1 reads SGHTA; CDR2 reads FQGNSA. CDR3 length: 15 amino acids. V lost 6 bases and J lost 4; bases outside the gene matches: 9. The DNA of the CDR3 is TGTGCCAGCAGGGAAAACAGGGGGCGGATCTATGGCTACACCTTC. Translated, it gives CASRENRGRIYGYTF. Together with reference TRBV7-2 and TRBJ1-2, the CDR3 gives the full variable domain: GAGVSQSPSNKVTEKGKDVELRCDPISGHTALYWYRQSLGQGLEFLIYFQGNSAPDKSGLPSDRFSAERTGGSVSTLTIQRTQQEDSAVYLCASRENRGRIYGYTFGSGTRLTVV.

The rearrangement joins TRBV7-9 to TRBJ2-1; D is perhaps TRBD1 (6 bases). The V gene lost 5 bases and the J gene lost 0 bases, with 8 bases spanning the gap. The length of the CDR3 is 14 residues. The germline V gene encodes CDR1 SEHNR and CDR2 FQNEAQ (reference sequence). CDR3 protein: CASSQDSSYNEQFF. The CDR3 region has the DNA TGTGCCAGCAGCCAGGACAGCTCCTACAATGAGCAGTTCTTC.

The chain joins TRBV11-1 to TRBJ2-1, with a weak D call TRBD1 (6 bases). V was shortened by 5 bases and J by 7 bases, with 18 bases between the two germline ends. The CDR3 contains 15 residues. The V gene's germline CDR1 is SGHAT and CDR2 FQDESV (reference sequence). CDR3 DNA sequence: TGTGCCAGCAGCCCCTACAGGGCGGAGAGGAATGAGCAGTTCTTC. This sequence encodes CASSPYRAERNEQFF.

The chain combines TRBV5-1 with TRBJ2-5; 10 nucleotides agree with TRBD1. CDR1 is SGHRS and CDR2 is YFSETQ in the germline V gene. The CDR3 contains 15 residues. The J segment lost 3 bases and the V segment lost 0 bases, leaving 2 bases of the junction unmatched. CDR3 DNA sequence: TGCGCCAGCAGCTTGGTCGGGACAGGGGAAGAGACCCAGTACTTC. This translates into CASSLVGTGEETQYF.

J is TRBJ1-1 and V is TRBV2; possibly TRBD1 for D (5 bases). Looked up from germline, CDR1 is SNHLY and CDR2 is FYNNEI. The CDR3 runs to 14 residues. Trimming removed 2 bases from V and 4 bases from J, with 11 bases in between. The CDR3 protein is CASSERGYGTEAFF. The CDR3 bases are TGTGCCAGCAGTGAAAGGGGTTACGGCACTGAAGCTTTCTTT.

The chain couples TRBV11-2 to TRBJ2-5; 9 bases match TRBD2. The CDR3 totals 15 residues. The germline V gene has CDR1 SGHAT and CDR2 FQNNGV. V lost 5 bases and J lost 1; bases outside the gene matches: 5. The CDR3 loop reads CASSISGGFQETQYF. The CDR3 DNA reads as TGTGCCAGCAGCATAAGCGGGGGGTTCCAAGAGACCCAGTACTTC.

The chain employs TRBV5-5 and TRBJ2-7; a weak D match, TRBD1 (6 bases). V lost 4 bases and J lost 2, with 13 bases in between. The CDR3 loop spans 14 amino acids. CDR1 and CDR2 from the germline V gene are SGHKS and YYEKEE (reference sequence). DNA of the CDR3: TGTGCCAGCAGCCGAGGACAGACCACCTACGAGCAGTACTTC. Residues: CASSRGQTTYEQYF.

This clone was observed a single time. The V gene is TRBV5-1, the J gene TRBJ2-1, with TRBD1 identical over 10 bases. The V segment lost 0 bases and the J segment 3 bases; nucleotides outside the gene matches: 3. The CDR3 is 16 residues long. Germline loops: CDR1 SGHRS, CDR2 YFSETQ. The CDR3 coding sequence is TGCGCCAGCAGCTTGGATGGGACAGGGGACTACAATGAGCAGTTCTTC. The encoded protein is CASSLDGTGDYNEQFF.

The chain has TRBV12-3 or TRBV12-4 and TRBJ2-7, with 8 bases aligning to TRBD2. This CDR3 has 12 amino acids. V was clipped by 6 bases and J by 12 bases; unmatched bases: 10. The CDR3 here is CASSPSGGETYF. The CDR3 coding sequence is TGTGCCAGCAGCCCCAGCGGGGGTGAGACGTACTTC.

This chain connects TRBV10-1 to TRBJ2-5; 7 nucleotides align to TRBD1. The CDR3 is made up of 14 amino acids. The junction had 5 bases not matched to a gene; V was cut back by 4 bases and J by 3 bases. Germline V gives CDR1 WNHNN, CDR2 SYGVQD (reference sequence). The CDR3 nucleotides are TGCGCCAGCAGTGGGGGGACAGATGAAGAGACCCAGTACTTC. Translation gives CASSGGTDEETQYF.

This clone was counted only a few times. This chain joins TRBV5-1 and TRBJ1-2; D ambiguous. V lost 0 bases and J lost 0, with 6 bases in between. Germline CDR1 SGHRS, CDR2 YFSETQ. There are 14 residues in the CDR3. The CDR3 is CASSLDSSNYGYTF. The CDR3 coding sequence is TGCGCCAGCAGCTTGGACAGCTCTAACTATGGCTACACCTTC.

This sequence joins TRBV5-1 and TRBJ1-2, with D uncertain. Germline values: CDR1 SGHRS, CDR2 YFSETQ. CDR3 length: 17 residues. V was cut by 4 bases and J by 0 bases, with 19 bases left in between. Here the CDR3 DNA reads TGCGCCAGCAGCCCACGATATACCAGATCAGCTAACTATGGCTACACCTTC. Translation gives CASSPRYTRSANYGYTF.

The chain uses TRBV19 and TRBJ2-1; D possibly corresponds to TRBD2 (7 bases). Trimming removed 3 bases from V and 6 bases from J, with 12 bases in between. CDR1 is LNHDA, CDR2 SQIVND, per germline (reference sequence). There are 14 residues in the CDR3. DNA for the CDR3: TGTGCCAGTAGTATGGGGGGGGCCCCCAATGAGCAGTTCTTC. Amino acids: CASSMGGAPNEQFF.

Only a few counts were recorded for this clone. The chain employs TRBV9 and TRBJ2-2; D may be TRBD2 (5 bases). V shed 0 bases and J shed 15 bases, with 18 bases lying between them. Germline CDR1 SGDLS, CDR2 YYNGEE. This CDR3 is built from 14 residues. In nucleotides, the CDR3 is TGTGCCAGCAGCGTAGTCCGGAACGGAGGACCCTTGTTTTTT. Translated, it gives CASSVVRNGGPLFF.

The chain employs TRBV6-6 and TRBJ1-4, with 9 bases aligning to TRBD1. The V and J ends lost 5 bases and 7 bases, in that order; junction bases with no gene match: 8. This CDR3 has 15 residues. Germline V gene data show CDR1 as MNHNY and CDR2 as SVGAGI (reference sequence). The CDR3 nucleotides are TGTGCCAGCAGTGCCCCGGGACAGGGAGGTGAAAAACTGTTTTTT. Its translation is CASSAPGQGGEKLFF.

This clone occurred once. The chain employs TRBV30 and TRBJ2-7, with TRBD2 matching 10 bases. The CDR3 is made up of 15 amino acids. Unmatched junction bases numbered 2, after V lost 0 bases and J lost 0 bases. The germline CDR1 and CDR2 sequences are GTSNPN and SVGIG (reference sequence). The chain's CDR3 is CAWSVSGRFSYEQYF. DNA of the CDR3: TGTGCCTGGAGTGTTAGCGGGAGGTTCTCCTACGAGCAGTACTTC.

This clone has only one observation. The chain uses TRBV30 and TRBJ1-1; TRBD1 aligns across 8 bases. CDR1 is GTSNPN, CDR2 SVGIG, per germline (reference sequence). The trim removed 2 bases at V and 6 bases at J, leaving 11 bases unmatched. CDR3 length: 15 residues. CDR3 sequence (DNA): TGTGCCTGGAGTATCGGACAGGGTAGTAGGCCTGAAGCTTTCTTT. It is translated as CAWSIGQGSRPEAFF.

The J gene is TRBJ1-2, the V gene TRBV28; 7 bases align to TRBD1. With 2 bases clipped from V and 2 bases from J, the junction kept 8 bases outside the gene matches. The CDR3 has 16 amino acids. Germline CDR1 MDHEN, CDR2 SYDVKM. CDR3 loop: CASSLILGTANYGYTF. Here the CDR3 DNA reads TGTGCCAGCAGTTTAATACTGGGGACAGCGAACTATGGCTACACCTTC.

The genes are TRBV24-1 and TRBJ2-5, with D possibly TRBD1 on 6 matching bases. V was trimmed by 4 bases and J by 5 bases, leaving 10 bases between them. CDR1 is KGHDR and CDR2 is SFDVKD in the germline V gene. The CDR3 has 13 residues. CDR3 sequence reads: CATSEPGVETQYF. For the CDR3, the DNA is TGTGCCACCAGTGAACCAGGGGTGGAGACCCAGTACTTC.

The chain couples TRBV12-3 or TRBV12-4 to TRBJ1-2; maybe TRBD1 (5 bases). The germline V and J ends were trimmed by 8 bases and 8 bases, with 18 bases remaining between them. The length of the CDR3 is 13 residues. This CDR3 reads CASSLGPSQGYTF. The CDR3 DNA is TGTGCCAGCTCTCTGGGGCCCTCACAAGGCTACACCTTC.

The V call is TRBV5-1, the J call TRBJ2-2; 10 bases line up with TRBD2. The germline V gene encodes CDR1 SGHRS and CDR2 YFSETQ. Losses at the gene ends were 0 bases for V and 5 bases for J; bases not matched to a gene: 7. The length of the CDR3 is 17 residues. The CDR3 sequence: CASSLVTSGDATGELFF. DNA for the CDR3: TGCGCCAGCAGCTTGGTAACTAGCGGGGACGCAACCGGGGAGCTGTTTTTT.

This clone was seen just once. The gene calls are TRBV6-2 or TRBV6-3 and TRBJ2-7; D remains ambiguous. Trimming pared 4 bases from V and 7 bases from J, leaving 11 bases between. This CDR3 contains 12 residues. Germline lookup yields CDR1 MNHEY and CDR2 SVGEGT. CDR3 bases: TGTGCCAGCAGTTCCAACATCGGGGAGCAGTACTTC. This translates into CASSSNIGEQYF.

The rearrangement joins TRBV6-5 to TRBJ2-7; 7 bases map to TRBD2. The V gene end was trimmed by 5 bases and the J gene end by 1 base; junction bases not matched to a gene: 8. Germline V gives CDR1 MNHEY, CDR2 SVGAGI. The CDR3 runs to 15 residues. The CDR3 loop reads CASSTLTSASYEQYF. Here the CDR3 DNA reads TGTGCCAGCAGTACCCTAACTAGCGCTTCCTACGAGCAGTACTTC.

This clone was recorded a few times. This chain uses TRBV11-3 with TRBJ2-7; 7 bases agree with TRBD2. This CDR3 contains 15 residues. Germline trimming cut 2 bases from V and 0 bases from J; bases unmatched to any gene: 4. CDR1 and CDR2 from the germline V gene are SGHNT and YENEEA. The CDR3 nucleotides are TGTGCCAGCAGCTTAAACGGGAGGAGCTCCTACGAGCAGTACTTC. Protein sequence: CASSLNGRSSYEQYF.

This clone has only one observation. This chain connects TRBV13 to TRBJ2-3; 12 nucleotides agree with TRBD2. After removal of 5 bases from V and 2 bases from J, the junction contained 5 bases not matched to a gene. This CDR3 comprises 16 residues. Germline CDR1 is PRHDT and CDR2 is FYEKMQ (reference sequence). The CDR3 DNA sequence: TGTGCCAGCAGCCCCCGACTAGCGGGAGTCACAGATACGCAGTATTTT. It translates to CASSPRLAGVTDTQYF.

The gene calls are TRBV5-1 and TRBJ1-3; D gene uncertain. CDR1 is SGHRS and CDR2 is YFSETQ in the germline V gene. The CDR3 contains 14 residues. V was shortened by 4 bases and J by 0 bases, with 8 bases between the two germline ends. This chain's CDR3 is CASSTTSSGNTIYF. CDR3 DNA: TGCGCCAGCAGCACCACGAGCTCTGGAAACACCATATATTTT.